Each of the 12 T cell receptor beta chains below was sequenced from the same sample in a study of blood T cell repertoires in COVID-19. The table came from immunoSEQ multiplex PCR; TCRdb's copy has only in-frame clones and leaves some out. The sample records about 160,000 clones, roughly 80% being singletons. Material for sequencing was peripheral blood. The source is a man between 65 and 80 years old with acute or convalescent COVID-19.

The rearrangement joins TRBV7-8 to TRBJ1-6; D is unresolved. This CDR3 region has 15 residues. Germline CDR1 SGHVS, CDR2 FQNEAQ. Trimming shortened V by 4 bases and J by 3 bases, and 10 bases separated the two germline ends. The CDR3 is CASSSDGNYNSPLHF. Written as DNA, the CDR3 is TGTGCCAGCAGCTCCGACGGGAACTATAATTCACCCCTCCACTTT. Together with reference TRBV7-8 and TRBJ1-6, the CDR3 gives the full variable domain: GAGVSQSPRYKVAKRGQDVALRCDPISGHVSLFWYQQALGQGPEFLTYFQNEAQLDKSGLPSDRFFAERPEGSVSTLKIQRTQQEDSAVYLCASSSDGNYNSPLHFGNGTRLTVT.

This clone was seen only a few times. The CDR3 region has the DNA TGTGCCAGCACGGACAGATACTACGAGCAGTACTTC. It encodes CASTDRYYEQYF. V and J are TRBV12-3 or TRBV12-4 and TRBJ2-7; D is possibly TRBD1 (6 bases). Trimming cost V 7 bases and J 3 bases, with 10 bases left between them. This CDR3 spans 12 amino acids.

The count of this clone is one. The V and J genes are TRBV5-8 and TRBJ2-7, with 14 bases matching TRBD2. V was pared by 0 bases and J by 10 bases, with 9 bases of the junction left unmatched. The germline V gene has CDR1 SGHTS and CDR2 YDEGEE. The CDR3 has 16 residues. The CDR3 reads CASSLAGTSGSQDQYF. CDR3 in DNA: TGTGCCAGCAGCTTGGCCGGGACTAGCGGGAGTCAGGACCAGTACTTC.

The table lists this clone with a few counts. The CDR3 is CASSRSRVYEQYF. The CDR3 coding sequence is TGTGCCAGCAGTCGAAGTCGCGTTTACGAGCAGTACTTC. This chain joins TRBV11-1 and TRBJ2-7; D gene unclear. Germline CDR1 is SGHAT and CDR2 is FQDESV (reference sequence). This CDR3 spans 13 amino acids. The V and J ends lost 6 bases and 4 bases respectively, with 13 bases between them.

The chain employs TRBV15 and TRBJ1-2, with 8 bases identical to TRBD1. Looked up from germline, CDR1 is LNHNV and CDR2 is YYDKDF (reference sequence). CDR3 length: 16 residues. The V segment lost 0 bases and the J segment 4 bases; nucleotides outside the gene matches: 7. The CDR3 is CATSRDDRGLPYGYTF. DNA of the CDR3: TGTGCCACCAGCAGAGATGACAGGGGACTCCCCTATGGCTACACCTTC. Filled out from reference TRBV15 and TRBJ1-2, the complete variable domain reads DAMVIQNPRYQVTQFGKPVTLSCSQTLNHNVMYWYQQKSSQAPKLLFHYYDKDFNNEADTPDNFQSRRPNTSFCFLDIRSPGLGDTAMYLCATSRDDRGLPYGYTFGSGTRLTVV.

The chain has TRBV19 and TRBJ1-6; TRBD1 matches at 7 bases. The CDR3 is 16 amino acids. Germline CDR1 reads LNHDA; CDR2 reads SQIVND (reference sequence). Trimming removed 6 bases from V and 7 bases from J; junction bases left unmatched: 12. CDR3 DNA: TGTGCCAGTAGAGACTATTACAGGGGTGAGAATTCACCCCTCCACTTT. This codes for CASRDYYRGENSPLHF.

The gene calls are TRBV28 and TRBJ2-7; the D is unclear. The CDR3 consists of 13 residues. Germline lookup yields CDR1 MDHEN and CDR2 SYDVKM. Trimming cost V 3 bases and J 3 bases, with 9 bases left between them. CDR3: CASSLAGNYEQYF. The CDR3 nucleotides are TGTGCCAGCAGTTTGGCAGGCAACTACGAGCAGTACTTC.

The genes are TRBV27 and TRBJ2-7; no firm D call. Trimming shortened V by 7 bases and J by 2 bases, and 15 bases separated the two germline ends. The germline CDR1 and CDR2 sequences are MNHEY and SMNVEV (reference sequence). The CDR3 is 14 residues long. CDR3 in amino acids: CASTFAMKPYEQYF. The CDR3 nucleotides are TGTGCCAGCACCTTTGCGATGAAGCCCTACGAGCAGTACTTC.

This rearrangement joins TRBV18 to TRBJ1-2; 8 nucleotides match TRBD1. The CDR3 loop spans 16 amino acids. The ends lost 4 bases at V and 5 bases at J; junction bases unmatched: 12. Per the germline V gene, CDR1 is KGHSH and CDR2 is LQKENI. This CDR3 is CASSLYQSTGGYGYTF. The CDR3 DNA sequence: TGTGCCAGCTCACTTTACCAGTCTACAGGGGGATATGGCTACACCTTC.

The chain uses TRBV29-1 and TRBJ2-3, with 9 nucleotides matching TRBD1. Germline CDR1 is SQVTM and CDR2 is ANQGSEA. Unmatched junction bases numbered 9, after V lost 7 bases and J lost 1 base. This CDR3 is built from 15 residues. CDR3 amino acids: CSAIPRDRGTDTQYF. In DNA form, the CDR3 reads TGCAGCGCCATCCCCCGGGACAGGGGCACAGATACGCAGTATTTT.

The J gene is TRBJ2-7, the V gene TRBV7-9; TRBD1 agrees at 7 bases. The CDR3 contains 15 residues. Germline V gene lookup returns CDR1 SEHNR and CDR2 FQNEAQ (reference sequence). The junction had 5 bases not matched to a gene; V was cut back by 1 base and J by 2 bases. CDR3 residues: CASSLGRDRTYEQYF. CDR3 sequence (DNA): TGTGCCAGCAGCTTAGGTCGGGACAGAACCTACGAGCAGTACTTC.

The chain couples TRBV6-1 to TRBJ1-2; D remains ambiguous. V lost 2 bases to trimming and J lost 4 bases, with 11 bases between them. The CDR3 contains 14 residues. The V gene's germline CDR1 is MNHNS and CDR2 SASEGT. DNA of the CDR3: TGTGCCAGCAGTGAACTCGGCAGGATCTATGGCTACACCTTC. Its translation is CASSELGRIYGYTF.